Below, 25 T cell receptor beta chains from the same sample are listed, as sequenced in a study of cytomegalovirus exposure and HLA in healthy donors. This table comes from immunoSEQ multiplex PCR, and its TCRdb copy is limited to in-frame clones, with some not included. The table lists 150,000 to 200,000 clones, roughly 84% of them singletons. Sequencing input: PBMCs. The receptors originated from a woman in her 30s in good health and CMV-seropositive.

The chain links TRBV7-2 to TRBJ2-3; D call uncertain. The CDR3 consists of 13 residues. Germline V lookup: CDR1 SGHTA, CDR2 FQGNSA. The V and J ends lost 1 base and 6 bases respectively, with 8 bases between them. The CDR3 reads CASSLGPRDTQYF. CDR3 nucleotides: TGTGCCAGCAGCTTAGGTCCTCGGGATACGCAGTATTTT.

This clone was seen a handful of times. This chain joins TRBV5-4 and TRBJ1-2; perhaps TRBD1 as D (6 bases). This CDR3 contains 14 residues. V lost 0 bases to trimming and J lost 3 bases, with 9 bases between them. Germline V gives CDR1 SGHNT, CDR2 YYREEE (reference sequence). The CDR3 nucleotides read TGTGCCAGCAGCTTGGCCCCAGGGGACTATGGCTACACCTTC. Protein product: CASSLAPGDYGYTF.

This chain joins TRBV5-5 and TRBJ1-1; no reliable D call. Trimming stripped 0 bases from V and 0 bases from J, with 6 bases between. CDR3 length: 14 amino acids. Germline-derived CDR1 and CDR2 are SGHKS and YYEKEE (reference sequence). The CDR3 DNA reads as TGTGCCAGCAGCTTGGACAGTATGAACACTGAAGCTTTCTTT. Protein sequence: CASSLDSMNTEAFF.

V usage is TRBV27 and J usage is TRBJ2-1, with D perhaps TRBD1 (5 bases). V lost 0 bases to trimming and J lost 6 bases, with 12 bases between them. The CDR3 contains 15 residues. CDR1 is MNHEY and CDR2 is SMNVEV in the germline V gene (reference sequence). CDR3 loop: CASSLSNSGRNEQFF. CDR3 DNA sequence: TGTGCCAGCAGTTTATCGAATTCAGGGCGCAATGAGCAGTTCTTC.

The rearrangement joins TRBV7-2 to TRBJ1-2; the match to TRBD1 covers 8 bases. From germline, CDR1 is SGHTA and CDR2 FQGNSA. Trimming took 1 base from V and 4 from J; bases not matched to a gene: 2. This CDR3 has 14 residues. The CDR3 DNA sequence: TGTGCCAGCAGCTTAGGTACAGGGGGCTATGGCTACACCTTC. It translates to CASSLGTGGYGYTF.

The J gene is TRBJ2-7, the V gene TRBV7-8; 7 nucleotides line up with TRBD1. Germline CDR1 SGHVS, CDR2 FQNEAQ. The CDR3 covers 15 residues. With 1 base clipped from V and 3 bases from J, the junction kept 6 bases outside the gene matches. CDR3 nucleotide sequence: TGTGCCAGCAGCTTAGTGGCAGGGGGTATCTACGAGCAGTACTTC. It yields the protein CASSLVAGGIYEQYF.

DNA of the CDR3: TGTGCCAGCTCACCCTCCTTAGGCGGGCTGTTCACCTTC. Its protein is CASSPSLGGLFTF. The chain has TRBV18 and TRBJ1-2; D not certain. Per the germline V gene, CDR1 is KGHSH and CDR2 is LQKENI. The CDR3 has 13 residues. V lost 3 bases and J lost 13, with 18 bases in between.

This clone showed up just once. J is TRBJ2-1 and V is TRBV25-1; possibly TRBD2 for D (5 bases). The ends were cut back, 8 bases at V and 2 bases at J, with 16 bases in the middle. The CDR3 is made up of 15 amino acids. Germline lookup yields CDR1 MGHDK and CDR2 SYGVNS. CDR3: CASQTGNQPYNEQFF. CDR3 in DNA: TGTGCCAGCCAAACCGGGAATCAGCCCTACAATGAGCAGTTCTTC.

This chain links TRBV19 with TRBJ2-5; a possible D gene is TRBD2 (5 bases). V was trimmed by 4 bases and J by 3 bases, leaving 12 bases between them. The V gene's germline CDR1 is LNHDA and CDR2 SQIVND (reference sequence). CDR3 size: 14 residues. CDR3 DNA sequence: TGTGCCAGTAGTACCCCCGGGATCGAAGAGACCCAGTACTTC. Encoded protein: CASSTPGIEETQYF.

The rearrangement links TRBV7-2 to TRBJ2-5; 10 nucleotides line up with TRBD1. The V gene end was trimmed by 8 bases and the J gene end by 2 bases; junction bases not matched to a gene: 5. CDR3 length: 14 amino acids. Germline V lookup: CDR1 SGHTA, CDR2 FQGNSA. CDR3 region: CASSTGGLQETQYF. The CDR3 region has the DNA TGTGCCAGCTCGACAGGGGGCTTACAAGAGACCCAGTACTTC. Drawing the rest from reference TRBV7-2 and TRBJ2-5, the complete variable domain is GAGVSQSPSNKVTEKGKDVELRCDPISGHTALYWYRQSLGQGLEFLIYFQGNSAPDKSGLPSDRFSAERTGGSVSTLTIQRTQQEDSAVYLCASSTGGLQETQYFGPGTRLLVL.

The rearrangement joins TRBV10-3 to TRBJ1-3; D ambiguous. V was clipped by 4 bases and J by 0 bases, with 7 bases between them. The CDR3 length is 14 residues. Germline CDR1 is ENHRY and CDR2 is SYGVKD. CDR3 coding DNA: TGTGCCATCAGTGGCACAAGCTCTGGAAACACCATATATTTT. Translation gives CAISGTSSGNTIYF.

This clone was observed once. V usage is TRBV2 and J usage is TRBJ2-3, with unresolved D. This CDR3 is built from 11 residues. Germline CDR1 SNHLY, CDR2 FYNNEI. V was shortened by 8 bases and J by 0 bases, with 3 bases between the two germline ends. This chain's CDR3 is CASLSTDTQYF. The CDR3 region has the DNA TGTGCCAGCCTAAGCACAGATACGCAGTATTTT.

This clone appeared a single time. The chain links TRBV27 to TRBJ2-3, with D possibly matching TRBD2 (5 bases). This CDR3 has 17 amino acids. The V gene lost 6 bases and the J gene lost 0 bases, with 19 bases spanning the gap. Germline V gene lookup returns CDR1 MNHEY and CDR2 SMNVEV (reference sequence). DNA of the CDR3: TGTGCCAGCAGCGGAACCCCCAGAGACTATAGCACAGATACGCAGTATTTT. Translation gives CASSGTPRDYSTDTQYF.

This chain joins TRBV27 and TRBJ2-6, with TRBD2 as a possible D gene (5 bases). Trimming removed 8 bases from V and 2 bases from J, with 13 bases in between. CDR1 is MNHEY and CDR2 is SMNVEV in the germline V gene (reference sequence). CDR3 length equals 15 residues. CDR3 nucleotide sequence: TGTGCCAGCGGAGAGTGGGGAGCTGGGGCCAACGTCCTGACTTTC. Amino acids: CASGEWGAGANVLTF. Full variable domain (outside the CDR3, taken from reference TRBV27 and TRBJ2-6): EAQVTQNPRYLITVTGKKLTVTCSQNMNHEYMSWYRQDPGLGLRQIYYSMNVEVTDKGDVPEGYKVSRKEKRNFPLILESPSPNQTSLYFCASGEWGAGANVLTFGAGSRLTVL.

The table lists this clone with a few counts. This chain joins TRBV6-5 and TRBJ1-3; tentatively, D is TRBD1 (5 bases). With 8 bases removed from V and 4 bases from J, the gap between germline ends came to 15 bases. Germline V lookup: CDR1 MNHEY, CDR2 SVGAGI. The CDR3 sequence is 14 residues long. CDR3 coding DNA: TGTGCCAGCTGGCCGCGACAGCTGGGAAACACCATATATTTT. Amino acid sequence: CASWPRQLGNTIYF.

The V and J genes are TRBV10-3 and TRBJ2-7; D is possibly TRBD2 (5 bases). Germline V gives CDR1 ENHRY, CDR2 SYGVKD. The CDR3 runs to 13 residues. Trimming stripped 7 bases from V and 5 bases from J, with 15 bases between. The CDR3 nucleotides are TGTGCCATCATGCCGGGGAACGGGGACGAGCAGTACTTC. Amino acid sequence: CAIMPGNGDEQYF.

The rearrangement links TRBV29-1 to TRBJ2-7; the match to TRBD1 covers 7 bases. The length of the CDR3 is 12 residues. Per the germline V gene, CDR1 is SQVTM and CDR2 is ANQGSEA. The CDR3 loop reads CSIRQGTSEQYF. The CDR3, as DNA: TGCAGTATTCGACAGGGAACAAGCGAGCAGTACTTC.

The chain combines TRBV6-4 with TRBJ1-2, with D possibly matching TRBD1 (6 bases). Germline CDR1 reads MRHNA; CDR2 reads SNTAGT. The CDR3 loop spans 14 amino acids. V was cut by 6 bases and J by 7 bases, with 18 bases left in between. The CDR3 region has the DNA TGTGCCAGCAGGCTTACCTCGACAGGCCCTGGCTACACCTTC. Protein: CASRLTSTGPGYTF.

This chain connects TRBV25-1 to TRBJ2-7; D is perhaps TRBD1 (5 bases). The CDR3 runs 15 residues. V was cut by 4 bases and J by 2 bases, with 15 bases left in between. Germline CDR1 is MGHDK and CDR2 is SYGVNS. The CDR3 sequence is CASSAPAQGTYEQYF. CDR3 bases: TGTGCCAGCAGTGCTCCAGCTCAGGGAACCTACGAGCAGTACTTC.

This sequence joins TRBV2 and TRBJ1-4; no reliable D call. The CDR3 loop spans 11 amino acids. The V and J ends lost 5 bases and 6 bases respectively, with 4 bases between them. Germline loops: CDR1 SNHLY, CDR2 FYNNEI. The CDR3, as DNA: TGTGCCAGCAGTCTTGATGAAAAACTGTTTTTT. It encodes CASSLDEKLFF.

The rearrangement uses TRBV18 and TRBJ1-1; no clear D gene. In germline, CDR1 is KGHSH, CDR2 LQKENI. Trimming removed 3 bases at V and 3 bases at J, with 8 bases between. The CDR3 loop spans 13 amino acids. CDR3 protein: CASSPQQDTEAFF. For the CDR3, the DNA is TGTGCCAGCTCACCCCAGCAGGACACTGAAGCTTTCTTT.

V is TRBV7-9 and J is TRBJ2-1; 7 nucleotides line up with TRBD2. CDR1 is SEHNR and CDR2 is FQNEAQ in the germline V gene (reference sequence). The CDR3 is made up of 14 amino acids. V trimming: 11 bases; J trimming: 1 base; junction bases outside the gene matches: 8. The CDR3 region has the DNA TGTGCCGGCGTGGGCGGGAGATCCTACAATGAGCAGTTCTTC. It encodes CAGVGGRSYNEQFF.

The rearrangement links TRBV30 to TRBJ1-2; 10 nucleotides line up with TRBD1. Germline trimming cut 2 bases from V and 3 bases from J; bases unmatched to any gene: 9. The length of the CDR3 is 16 residues. The germline V gene has CDR1 GTSNPN and CDR2 SVGIG (reference sequence). The CDR3 here is CAWSPHRDRGYYGYTF. CDR3 nucleotide sequence: TGTGCCTGGAGTCCACATCGGGACAGGGGCTACTATGGCTACACCTTC.

The rearrangement joins TRBV20-1 to TRBJ2-1, with D unresolved. The CDR3 contains 10 residues. Germline lookup yields CDR1 DFQATT and CDR2 SNEGSKA (reference sequence). Trimming took off 0 bases at V and 13 bases at J, with 7 bases between the two ends. The CDR3 is CSARDREQFF. The CDR3 nucleotides are TGCAGTGCTAGAGATCGCGAACAGTTCTTC.

The V call is TRBV5-4, the J call TRBJ2-5; D remains ambiguous. Per germline, CDR1 SGHNT and CDR2 YYREEE (reference sequence). The germline V and J ends were trimmed by 1 base and 3 bases, with 10 bases remaining between them. The CDR3 spans 14 residues. CDR3 coding DNA: TGTGCCAGCAGCTTGTTGGGCTGGGAAGAGACCCAGTACTTC. As protein: CASSLLGWEETQYF.